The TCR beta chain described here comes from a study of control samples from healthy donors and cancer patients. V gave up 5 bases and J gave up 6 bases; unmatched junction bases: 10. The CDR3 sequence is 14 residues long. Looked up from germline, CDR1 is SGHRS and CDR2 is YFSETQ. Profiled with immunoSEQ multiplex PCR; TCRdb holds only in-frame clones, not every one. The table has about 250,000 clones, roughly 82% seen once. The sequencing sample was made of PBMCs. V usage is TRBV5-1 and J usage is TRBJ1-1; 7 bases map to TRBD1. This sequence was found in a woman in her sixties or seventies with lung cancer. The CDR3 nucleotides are TGCGCCAGCAGGCAACAGGGGAAAGGGGCTGAAGCTTTCTTT. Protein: CASRQQGKGAEAFF. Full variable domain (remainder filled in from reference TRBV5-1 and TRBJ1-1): KAGVTQTPRYLIKTRGQQVTLSCSPISGHRSVSWYQQTPGQGLQFLFEYFSETQRNKGNFPGRFSGRQFSNSRSEMNVSTLELGDSALYLCASRQQGKGAEAFFGQGTRLTVV.